One sample yielded the 5 T cell receptor beta chains listed below, sequenced in a study of CXCR3-negative and CXCR3-positive naive CD8 T cells. Study-wide points: Relative to CXCR3-negative naive cells, CXCR3-positive naive cells had more hydrophobic TRB CDR3s.

UMI-tagged TRB cDNA libraries were built via 5' RACE. With the 5' RACE reads reprocessed, TCRdb shows one record per CDR3 protein and no DNA. The sample table includes about 6,900 distinct CDR3 sequences. These receptors lack a known antigen. The sample was naive CXCR3+ CD8+ T cells from blood. Subset of the sample: CD45RO-CCR7+CD27+CD95- naive CD8+ T cells expressing CXCR3 (TNR3+). Receptor source: a human donor in good health. Some clones in this sample may be carry-over from other donors' samples.

This sequence joins TRBV20-1 and TRBJ1-1. Per germline, CDR1 DFQATT and CDR2 SNEGSKA (reference sequence). CDR3 length: 13 amino acids. This CDR3 is CSARTEMNTEAFF.

The genes are TRBV3-1 and TRBJ2-1; TCRdb selects TRBD2, and the lack of DNA leaves this call unchecked. Germline loops: CDR1 LGHDT, CDR2 YNNKEL (reference sequence). This CDR3 has 15 residues. CDR3 sequence: CASSQGLAGGIEQFF.

The chain carries TRBV6-5 and TRBJ2-2; TCRdb picks TRBD1, but there is no DNA to check that call. Germline V gene data show CDR1 as MNHEY and CDR2 as SVGAGI. The CDR3 is 16 residues long. CDR3 sequence: CASIHRQGAKTGELFF.

This chain connects TRBV7-6 to TRBJ1-5. Germline CDR1 reads SGHVS; CDR2 reads FNYEAQ. The CDR3 length is 13 residues. This CDR3 is CASSLAPNQPQHF.

The V gene is TRBV29-1, the J gene TRBJ1-3; TCRdb returns TRBD1, unconfirmable since there is no DNA. Germline assignment: CDR1 SQVTM and CDR2 ANQGSEA. CDR3 length equals 14 residues. This chain's CDR3 is CSAQDPAVGNTIYF.